This entry describes one T cell receptor (beta chain). Per the authors' pipeline: Cell counts per sample came from amplifying reference gene primers. This table comes from immunoSEQ multiplex PCR, and its TCRdb copy is limited to in-frame clones, with some not included. The DNA gave D and trimming, while V, J and clone size come from that table. Here the sample spans around 150,000 clones, 70% to 80% being singletons. This entry comes from a study of blood T cell repertoires in COVID-19. Overall study context: Researchers got acute and convalescent COVID-19 samples from the United States, Italy and Spain. Sample material is recorded as cDNA or gDNA derived from T cells, B-cell-depleted T cells, or PBMCs.

The sequence was collected from a man aged 55 to 70 with acute or convalescent COVID-19. The source material was peripheral blood.

The CDR3 DNA follows: TGTGCCATCAGGGACAGGGCAAGTGAGACCCAGTACTTC. Encoded protein: CAIRDRASETQYF. The rearrangement uses TRBV10-3 and TRBJ2-5; 8 nucleotides line up with TRBD1. This CDR3 has 13 residues. Germline-derived CDR1 and CDR2 are ENHRY and SYGVKD. The V and J ends lost 6 bases and 5 bases, in that order; junction bases with no gene match: 5.